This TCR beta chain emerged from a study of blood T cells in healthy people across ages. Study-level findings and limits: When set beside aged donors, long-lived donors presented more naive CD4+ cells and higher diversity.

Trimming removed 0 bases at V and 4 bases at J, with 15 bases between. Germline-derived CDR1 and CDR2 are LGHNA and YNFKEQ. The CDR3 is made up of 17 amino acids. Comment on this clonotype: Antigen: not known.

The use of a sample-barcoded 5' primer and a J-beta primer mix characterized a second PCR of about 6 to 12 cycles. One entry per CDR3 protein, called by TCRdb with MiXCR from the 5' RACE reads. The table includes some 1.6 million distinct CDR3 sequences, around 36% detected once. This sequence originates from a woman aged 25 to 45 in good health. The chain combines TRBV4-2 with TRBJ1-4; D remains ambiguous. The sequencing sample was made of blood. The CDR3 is CASSQDHPSSLNEKLFF. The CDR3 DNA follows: TGTGCCAGCAGCCAAGATCATCCTAGCTCACTTAATGAAAAACTGTTTTTT.